Here is one T cell receptor (beta chain) with its context. These data originate in a study of T cell changes during pregnancy in multiple sclerosis. The repertoire was sequenced with immunoSEQ multiplex PCR; TCRdb's copy has only in-frame clones and lacks some. The sample consists of tens of thousands of clones, about 90% of them appearing once. CDR1 and CDR2 from the germline V gene are MRHNA and SNTAGT. After removal of 6 bases from V and 0 bases from J, the junction contained 7 bases not matched to a gene. The CDR3 length is 15 residues. This specimen consisted of CD4+ T cells from peripheral blood mononuclear cells, obtained before pregnancy. The chain links TRBV6-4 to TRBJ2-7, with 8 bases aligning to TRBD1. The receptor's source is a female donor with multiple sclerosis, enrolled in a pregnancy study. CDR3 DNA sequence: TGTGCCAGCAGCTCCCGGGACAGGTTCTCCTACGAGCAGTACTTC. It codes for CASSSRDRFSYEQYF.